Listed here are 7 T cell receptor beta chains from one sample, sequenced in a study of regulatory T cells in long-lasting Graves disease. As for time point: persistent/refractory GD, antithyroid drugs over 5 years with positive TRAb. RNA isolated from PBMCs was used to make the TCR library. Relying on iRepertoire HTBI primers and Arm-PCR of CDR3 regions, the team built TCR beta libraries. One entry per CDR3 protein, called by TCRdb with MiXCR from the multiplex PCR reads. The sample shows 400,000 to 500,000 distinct CDR3 sequences, around a fifth of them seen only once. Specimen: peripheral blood mononuclear cells (PBMCs), collected when the disease was refractory, from a patient treated with antithyroid drugs. These receptors were taken from a female donor with Graves disease.

The J gene is TRBJ2-4, the V gene TRBV20-1; TRBD2 agrees at 7 bases. Trimming at V came to 4 bases and at J to 4 bases, leaving 10 bases not matched to a gene. The CDR3 is made up of 15 amino acids. Germline lookup yields CDR1 DFQATT and CDR2 SNEGSKA (reference sequence). CDR3: CSATPEGGWKNIQYF. The CDR3 DNA is TGCAGTGCTACTCCGGAGGGAGGGTGGAAAAACATTCAGTACTTC.

The chain carries TRBV2 and TRBJ2-4; 11 bases are a match to TRBD2. This CDR3 contains 18 residues. V trimming: 5 bases; J trimming: 0 bases; junction bases outside the gene matches: 9. The germline V gene has CDR1 SNHLY and CDR2 FYNNEI. CDR3 loop: CASSKGLAASLAKNIQYF. The DNA for the CDR3 is TGTGCCAGCAGTAAGGGACTAGCGGCAAGTTTAGCCAAAAACATTCAGTACTTC.

The chain couples TRBV20-1 to TRBJ1-2; weak D call: TRBD1 (5 bases). The CDR3 totals 15 residues. Trimming removed 0 bases at V and 7 bases at J, with 18 bases between. Per germline, CDR1 DFQATT and CDR2 SNEGSKA (reference sequence). DNA for the CDR3: TGCAGTGCTAGAGAGACCCTCCCAGGGCTCTCTGGCTACACCTTC. It encodes CSARETLPGLSGYTF.

A few counts support this clonotype. V is TRBV12-3 or TRBV12-4 and J is TRBJ2-5; D is perhaps TRBD2 (5 bases). The CDR3 covers 13 residues. V was trimmed by 4 bases and J by 6 bases, leaving 12 bases between them. CDR3 nucleotide sequence: TGTGCCAGCAGTTCACCTAGCCGGCAGACCCAGTACTTC. It yields the protein CASSSPSRQTQYF.

In this sample, this clonotype turned up many times. The chain uses TRBV6-5 and TRBJ2-7, with D tentatively TRBD2 (6 bases). This CDR3 region has 15 residues. Germline assignment: CDR1 MNHEY and CDR2 SVGAGI. The V gene lost 3 bases and the J gene lost 0 bases, with 12 bases spanning the gap. CDR3 nucleotides: TGTGCCAGCAGTTATCGTCTAGCGAGCTCCTACGAGCAGTACTTC. Protein product: CASSYRLASSYEQYF.

This clonotype was seen a handful of times. The genes are TRBV6-1 and TRBJ2-7; D might be TRBD1 (6 bases). Germline CDR1 is MNHNS and CDR2 is SASEGT. V lost 7 bases and J 5 bases, leaving 15 bases between the germline ends. The CDR3 runs to 13 residues. For the CDR3, the DNA is TGTGCCAGCACATCAGGGGTATTCGACGAGCAGTACTTC. It translates to CASTSGVFDEQYF.

This clonotype was seen ten or more times. The chain has TRBV28 and TRBJ2-2; D gene unclear. The V and J ends lost 10 bases and 5 bases respectively, with 11 bases between them. This CDR3 has 12 residues. Germline V gives CDR1 MDHEN, CDR2 SYDVKM. The CDR3: CATYGWTGELFF. The CDR3 coding sequence is TGTGCCACCTACGGCTGGACCGGGGAGCTGTTTTTT.